This entry is about one T cell receptor beta chain. CDR1 is LGHDT, CDR2 YNNKEL, per germline (reference sequence). Between the trimmed V and J ends, which lost 4 bases and 0 bases, there was a span of 13 bases. There are 16 residues in the CDR3. Original processing notes: The assay estimated nucleated cells by amplifying reference gene primers. The data were produced by immunoSEQ multiplex PCR, yet TCRdb's version contains in-frame clones alone and is incomplete. The V and J calls and clone size were taken over from that table, and D and trimming were inferred from the DNA. The data contain around 140,000 clones, approximately 91% of them seen just once; the ten biggest clones take up approximately 1.8%. The data belong to a study of blood T cell repertoires in COVID-19. Across the whole study: Acute-phase and convalescent COVID-19 samples originated in the United States, Italy and Spain. PBMCs, B-cell-depleted T cells, or T cells provided the cDNA or gDNA that made up the material.

The rearrangement links TRBV3-1 (or the pseudogene TRBV3-2) to TRBJ2-1; weak D call: TRBD2 (5 bases). The sequencing input was peripheral blood. The receptor was derived from a man aged 65-85 years with acute or convalescent COVID-19. The CDR3 protein is CASSRYLAGSYNEQFF. The CDR3, as DNA: TGTGCCAGCAGCCGATACCTAGCTGGCTCCTACAATGAGCAGTTCTTC.